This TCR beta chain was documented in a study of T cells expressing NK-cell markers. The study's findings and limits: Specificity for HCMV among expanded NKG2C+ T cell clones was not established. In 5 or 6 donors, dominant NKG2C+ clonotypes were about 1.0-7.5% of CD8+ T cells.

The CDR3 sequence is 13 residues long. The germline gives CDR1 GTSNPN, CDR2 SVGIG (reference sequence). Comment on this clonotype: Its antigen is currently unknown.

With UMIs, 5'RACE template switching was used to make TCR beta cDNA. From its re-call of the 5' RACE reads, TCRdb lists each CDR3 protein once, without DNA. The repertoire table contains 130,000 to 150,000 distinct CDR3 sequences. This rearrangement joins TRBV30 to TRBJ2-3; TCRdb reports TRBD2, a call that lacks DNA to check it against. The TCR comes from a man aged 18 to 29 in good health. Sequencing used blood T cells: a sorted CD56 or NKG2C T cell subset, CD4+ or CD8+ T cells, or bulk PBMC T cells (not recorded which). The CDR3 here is CARSGGGPDTQYF.